Listed below are T cell receptor beta chains from one sample, sequenced in a study of blood T cell repertoires in COVID-19. Measured with immunoSEQ multiplex PCR; TCRdb has only the in-frame clones, and not every one. Of approximately 300,000 clones listed, 90% were seen once; the top ten hold approximately 7.5%. Input material: peripheral blood. The receptors come from a woman aged 25 to 45 with COVID-19, enrolled during active disease. CDR3s include the opening cysteine and the closing phenylalanine or tryptophan. D genes are given only for firm matches. Some rows have no size entry. The others give once, few or many, or a class for an expanded clone.

>.|15|TRBV5-6|TRBJ2-1|.
CASSLWGREINEQFF
TGTGCCAGCAGCTTGTGGGGCAGAGAAATCAATGAGCAGTTCTTC
>TRBD1|15|TRBV19|TRBJ2-3|.
CASGDRATSTDTQYF
TGTGCCAGTGGGGACAGGGCTACGAGCACAGATACGCAGTATTTT
>.|14|TRBV6-1|TRBJ1-5|.
CASSDQGGNQPQHF
TGTGCCAGCAGTGACCAGGGTGGCAATCAGCCCCAGCATTTT
>.|15|TRBV4-1|TRBJ1-6|.
CASSQDWGVGSPLHF
TGCGCCAGCAGCCAAGACTGGGGAGTCGGTTCACCCCTCCACTTT
>.|12|TRBV15|TRBJ2-3|.
CATRGLTDTQYF
TGTGCCACGAGGGGACTCACAGATACGCAGTATTTT
>TRBD1|14|TRBV3-1/TRBV3-2|TRBJ1-2|.
CASSQATGQGEDTF
TGTGCCAGCAGCCAAGCCACCGGACAGGGGGAAGACACCTTC
>.|14|TRBV7-9|TRBJ2-7|.
CASSLSQVTYEQYF
TGTGCCAGCAGCCTTTCTCAGGTAACCTACGAGCAGTACTTC
>.|13|TRBV5-5|TRBJ1-6|few
CASSLVSDSPLHF
TGTGCCAGCAGCTTGGTTTCGGATTCACCCCTCCACTTT
>.|16|TRBV9|TRBJ1-4|.
CASSTGSGQTNEKLFF
TGTGCCAGCAGCACCGGATCGGGACAAACTAATGAAAAACTGTTTTTT
>.|14|TRBV23-1|TRBJ2-7|.
CASSQSDKGLEQYF
TGCGCCAGCAGTCAATCGGACAAGGGGCTCGAGCAGTACTTC
>TRBD1|15|TRBV6-5|TRBJ1-6|once
CASSPRDRVNSPLHF
TGTGCCAGCAGTCCAAGGGACAGGGTAAATTCACCCCTCCACTTT
>.|15|TRBV6-6|TRBJ1-1|.
CASSYGPGVNTEAFF
TGTGCCAGCAGTTACGGTCCAGGGGTAAACACTGAAGCTTTCTTT
>.|17|TRBV11-3|TRBJ2-1|.
CASSLGDTPGSYNEQFF
TGTGCCAGCAGCTTAGGTGACACCCCGGGATCCTACAATGAGCAGTTCTTC
>TRBD1|12|TRBV6-5|TRBJ2-7|.
CASTFPGGEQYF
TGTGCCAGCACCTTCCCAGGGGGCGAGCAGTACTTC
>TRBD1|15|TRBV19|TRBJ2-7|.
CASRFRTGASYEQYF
TGTGCCAGTAGGTTCCGGACAGGGGCCTCCTACGAGCAGTACTTC
>TRBD1|15|TRBV4-1|TRBJ2-7|once
CASSVSGTGTDEQYF
TGCGCCAGCAGCGTATCCGGGACAGGGACCGACGAGCAGTACTTC
>TRBD1|15|TRBV5-4|TRBJ2-3|.
CASSGTGQGGDTQYF
TGTGCCAGCAGCGGCACCGGACAGGGGGGGGATACGCAGTATTTT
>TRBD2|16|TRBV5-1|TRBJ2-3|.
CASSLGLAGVPDTQYF
TGCGCCAGCAGCTTGGGACTAGCGGGAGTCCCAGATACGCAGTATTTT
>.|15|TRBV6-5|TRBJ1-2|.
CASNPRQEPYYGYTF
TGTGCCAGCAATCCTCGACAGGAGCCTTACTATGGCTACACCTTC
>TRBD2|14|TRBV30|TRBJ2-3|.
CAWTSGSGTDTQYF
TGTGCCTGGACTAGCGGGAGTGGGACAGATACGCAGTATTTT
>TRBD2|15|TRBV5-1|TRBJ2-7|.
CASSSRTSSSYEQYF
TGCGCCAGCAGCTCACGGACTAGCAGCTCCTACGAGCAGTACTTC
>TRBD1|14|TRBV4-1|TRBJ1-6|.
CASSPRTGASPLHF
TGCGCCAGCAGCCCCCGGACAGGGGCGTCACCCCTCCACTTT
>.|13|TRBV2|TRBJ2-5|once
CASRKGAGETQYF
TGTGCCAGCAGAAAGGGGGCGGGGGAGACCCAGTACTTC
>TRBD2|16|TRBV28|TRBJ2-2|.
CASSLRTSGGTGELFF
TGTGCCAGCAGTCTCCGGACTAGCGGGGGGACCGGGGAGCTGTTTTTT
>TRBD2|15|TRBV28|TRBJ2-1|.
CASGTSGRVYNEQFF
TGTGCCAGCGGGACTAGCGGGAGAGTGTACAATGAGCAGTTCTTC
>.|13|TRBV10-3|TRBJ1-2|.
CATGGAGENGYTF
TGTGCCACCGGTGGGGCAGGGGAAAATGGCTACACCTTC
>TRBD1|14|TRBV6-1|TRBJ2-1|.
CASGDRDSYNEQFF
TGTGCCAGCGGTGACAGGGACTCCTACAATGAGCAGTTCTTC
>TRBD2|15|TRBV15|TRBJ2-7|.
CATSRALAGVYEQYF
TGTGCCACCAGCAGAGCTCTAGCGGGAGTCTACGAGCAGTACTTC
>.|13|TRBV4-1|TRBJ2-5|.
CASSHLVLETQYF
TGCGCCAGCAGCCATCTTGTTTTGGAGACCCAGTACTTC
>TRBD1|13|TRBV2|TRBJ1-1|.
CASSGDRNTEAFF
TGTGCCAGCAGTGGGGACAGGAACACTGAAGCTTTCTTT
>TRBD1|15|TRBV9|TRBJ2-7|.
CASSVLGQGRDEQYF
TGTGCCAGCAGCGTTCTGGGACAGGGGCGCGACGAGCAGTACTTC